Below are 22 T cell receptor beta chains sequenced from a single sample in a study of blood T cell repertoires in COVID-19. Measured with immunoSEQ multiplex PCR; TCRdb has only the in-frame clones, and not every one. The table has fewer than 250,000 clones, about 88% seen once. Input material: PBMCs or T cells enriched from blood (not recorded which). Every receptor here comes from a woman aged 40 to 49 in a cohort exposed to, infected with or recovered from COVID-19 (not recorded which).

The chain carries TRBV27 and TRBJ2-2; D may be TRBD1 (6 bases). Germline CDR1 and CDR2: MNHEY and SMNVEV (reference sequence). The CDR3 length is 13 residues. The germline V and J ends were trimmed by 3 bases and 11 bases, with 13 bases remaining between them. The CDR3 coding sequence is TGTGCCAGCAGTTTCGGGGCACAGGGAGAGCTGTTTTTT. As protein: CASSFGAQGELFF.

This clone was picked up many times. The chain has TRBV6-5 and TRBJ2-2, with TRBD1 matching over 7 bases. CDR3 length: 15 residues. V was pared by 7 bases and J by 3 bases, with 8 bases of the junction left unmatched. The germline V gene has CDR1 MNHEY and CDR2 SVGAGI. For the CDR3, the DNA is TGTGCCAGCACCCAGGGGGACACCGACACCGGGGAGCTGTTTTTT. Translated: CASTQGDTDTGELFF.

V and J are TRBV24-1 and TRBJ2-1; 10 bases fit TRBD1. Germline-derived CDR1 and CDR2 are KGHDR and SFDVKD. This CDR3 has 13 residues. The junction had 6 bases not matched to a gene; V was cut back by 2 bases and J by 15 bases. The CDR3 protein is CATSDSDRGDRFF. CDR3 nucleotides: TGTGCCACCAGTGATTCGGACAGGGGGGATCGGTTCTTC.

The rearrangement joins TRBV5-1 to TRBJ1-2; D gene unclear. This CDR3 comprises 14 residues. V was pared by 0 bases and J by 0 bases, with 6 bases between. Germline CDR1 reads SGHRS; CDR2 reads YFSETQ. The DNA of the CDR3 is TGCGCCAGCAGCTTGGGTCAGTCTAACTATGGCTACACCTTC. This gives the protein CASSLGQSNYGYTF.

This chain joins TRBV11-2 and TRBJ1-1; 9 bases align to TRBD1. CDR1 SGHAT and CDR2 FQNNGV come from the germline V gene. This CDR3 is 14 amino acids long. Trimming took 5 bases from V and 4 from J; bases not matched to a gene: 5. Here the CDR3 reads CASSPQTGGTEAFF. DNA of the CDR3: TGTGCCAGCAGCCCTCAGACAGGGGGCACTGAAGCTTTCTTT.

The chain couples TRBV28 to TRBJ1-1; the D gene is possibly TRBD1 (5 bases). There are 12 residues in the CDR3. Trimming took off 6 bases at V and 3 bases at J, with 8 bases between the two ends. The germline V gene encodes CDR1 MDHEN and CDR2 SYDVKM. CDR3 DNA sequence: TGTGCCAGCAGCTCGGGGGACACTGAAGCTTTCTTT. Amino acids: CASSSGDTEAFF.

The chain carries TRBV7-9 and TRBJ1-1; TRBD1 agrees at 7 bases. The V segment lost 0 bases and the J segment 10 bases; nucleotides outside the gene matches: 8. The CDR3 has 14 amino acids. CDR1 and CDR2 from the germline V gene are SEHNR and FQNEAQ (reference sequence). The CDR3 loop reads CASSLAGTERVAFF. In DNA, the CDR3 is TGTGCCAGCAGCTTAGCAGGGACAGAGCGGGTAGCTTTCTTT.

The rearrangement links TRBV12-3 or TRBV12-4 to TRBJ2-1, with 8 bases fitting TRBD2. CDR3 length: 12 amino acids. V was pared by 5 bases and J by 15 bases, with 9 bases of the junction left unmatched. This CDR3 reads CASSAPGGPPFF. CDR3 nucleotides: TGTGCCAGCAGTGCCCCGGGAGGGCCCCCGTTCTTC.

The chain uses TRBV12-3 or TRBV12-4 and TRBJ1-1, with D possibly being TRBD1 (6 bases). The CDR3 length is 13 residues. V was clipped by 8 bases and J by 11 bases, with 21 bases between them. The CDR3, as DNA: TGTGCCAGCGGGACAATTCGGGGGGATGTGGCTTTCTTT. As protein: CASGTIRGDVAFF.

V and J are TRBV3-1 (or the pseudogene TRBV3-2) and TRBJ1-2; TRBD1 aligns across 7 bases. The J segment lost 2 bases and the V segment lost 1 base, leaving 1 base of the junction unmatched. The length of the CDR3 is 14 residues. Germline V gene lookup returns CDR1 LGHDT and CDR2 YNNKEL (reference sequence). The DNA for the CDR3 is TGTGCCAGCAGCCAAGGGGACAGAAACTATGGCTACACCTTC. Protein product: CASSQGDRNYGYTF.

The rearrangement uses TRBV28 and TRBJ2-3, with TRBD2 matching over 10 bases. V dropped 8 bases and J dropped 2; count of bases not matched to a gene: 7. The CDR3 loop spans 15 amino acids. Germline CDR1 and CDR2: MDHEN and SYDVKM. CDR3 region: CASLPGTSVTDTQYF. DNA for the CDR3: TGTGCCAGCTTACCCGGGACTAGCGTCACAGATACGCAGTATTTT.

The chain links TRBV5-4 to TRBJ2-6, with 9 positions matching TRBD1. CDR1 SGHNT and CDR2 YYREEE come from the germline V gene (reference sequence). The trim removed 2 bases at V and 4 bases at J, leaving 4 bases unmatched. CDR3 length equals 16 residues. CDR3 in amino acids: CASSLGTGSGANVLTF. The CDR3 DNA reads TGTGCCAGCAGCTTAGGGACAGGGAGCGGGGCCAACGTCCTGACTTTC. Based on the CDR3 plus reference TRBV5-4 and TRBJ2-6, the full variable domain is ETGVTQSPTHLIKTRGQQVTLRCSSQSGHNTVSWYQQALGQGPQFIFQYYREEENGRGNFPPRFSGLQFPNYSSELNVNALELDDSALYLCASSLGTGSGANVLTFGAGSRLTVL.

Remarks on this clone: Other nucleotide sequences from this sample produce the same CDR3. CDR3 sequence reads: CASSSGTGVNEQFF. The CDR3 nucleotides are TGTGCCAGCAGTTCCGGGACAGGGGTTAATGAGCAGTTCTTC. This chain joins TRBV27 and TRBJ2-1, with TRBD1 matching 10 bases. The germline CDR1 and CDR2 sequences are MNHEY and SMNVEV (reference sequence). The CDR3 is 14 residues long. Germline trimming cut 4 bases from V and 7 bases from J; bases unmatched to any gene: 4.

CDR3 sequence: CASTGTGPYEQYF. The CDR3 bases are TGTGCCTCTACCGGGACAGGGCCCTACGAGCAGTACTTC. The chain couples TRBV30 to TRBJ2-7; 9 bases are shared with TRBD1. V was pared by 7 bases and J by 2 bases, with 6 bases of the junction left unmatched. Germline lookup yields CDR1 GTSNPN and CDR2 SVGIG (reference sequence). The CDR3 is 13 residues long. The whole variable domain, remainder taken from reference TRBV30 and TRBJ2-7, is SQTIHQWPATLVQPVGSPLSLECTVEGTSNPNLYWYRQAAGRGLQLLFYSVGIGQISSEVPQNLSASRPQDRQFILSSKKLLLSDSGFYLCASTGTGPYEQYFGPGTRLTVT.

There are a few counts of this clone. The rearrangement links TRBV19 to TRBJ1-1, with D perhaps TRBD1 (6 bases). Germline V lookup: CDR1 LNHDA, CDR2 SQIVND (reference sequence). The CDR3 sequence is 12 residues long. V dropped 5 bases and J dropped 9 bases, with 13 bases sitting between them. In DNA form, the CDR3 reads TGTGCCAGTAGTCACAGGGAGAGCAAAGCTTTCTTT. It specifies CASSHRESKAFF. Drawing the rest from reference TRBV19 and TRBJ1-1, the complete variable domain is DGGITQSPKYLFRKEGQNVTLSCEQNLNHDAMYWYRQDPGQGLRLIYYSQIVNDFQKGDIAEGYSVSREKKESFPLTVTSAQKNPTAFYLCASSHRESKAFFGQGTRLTVV.

The chain recombines TRBV20-1 with TRBJ2-7, with 8 bases aligning to TRBD1. This CDR3 has 14 residues. Per germline, CDR1 DFQATT and CDR2 SNEGSKA (reference sequence). Germline trimming cut 3 bases from V and 3 bases from J; bases unmatched to any gene: 7. The CDR3 sequence is CSASRTGRYYEQYF. CDR3 sequence (DNA): TGCAGTGCTAGTCGGACAGGGAGGTACTACGAGCAGTACTTC.

In the case of this clone: Other DNA sequences of this sample code for an identical CDR3. CDR3 sequence (DNA): TGTGCCAGCAGCTTGACAGGCTACGAGCAGTACTTC. Amino acid sequence: CASSLTGYEQYF. V gene TRBV11-2 combines with J gene TRBJ2-7; D perhaps matches TRBD1 (6 bases). This CDR3 is 12 amino acids long. Germline CDR1 SGHAT, CDR2 FQNNGV. Trimming shortened V by 3 bases and J by 3 bases, and 6 bases separated the two germline ends.

This rearrangement joins TRBV3-1 (or the pseudogene TRBV3-2) to TRBJ1-6; 10 nucleotides align to TRBD1. The CDR3 totals 14 residues. Germline trimming cut 4 bases from V and 7 bases from J; bases unmatched to any gene: 1. CDR1 is LGHDT and CDR2 is YNNKEL in the germline V gene (reference sequence). In nucleotides, the CDR3 is TGTGCCAGCAGCCTGGGACAGGGGAATTCACCCCTCCACTTT. Amino acids: CASSLGQGNSPLHF.

The V call is TRBV28, the J call TRBJ1-5, with a tentative D call TRBD1 (5 bases). From germline, CDR1 is MDHEN and CDR2 SYDVKM. The CDR3 contains 14 residues. V dropped 1 base and J dropped 6 bases, with 10 bases sitting between them. The CDR3, as DNA: TGTGCCAGCAGTTTATCGGGGGGGGGTCAGCCCCAGCATTTT. Translation: CASSLSGGGQPQHF.

This sequence joins TRBV3-1 (or the pseudogene TRBV3-2) and TRBJ2-7; no definite D call. Trimming removed 2 bases from V and 0 bases from J, with 11 bases in between. CDR3 length: 15 amino acids. CDR1 is LGHDT and CDR2 is YNNKEL in the germline V gene (reference sequence). CDR3 residues: CASSQLGPSSYEQYF. The DNA for the CDR3 is TGTGCCAGCAGCCAACTGGGCCCAAGCTCCTACGAGCAGTACTTC.

This clone has only one observation. V is TRBV6-5 and J is TRBJ2-5, with 8 bases that match TRBD1. J gave up 0 bases and V 4 bases, and 1 base lay outside the gene matches. Germline CDR1 MNHEY, CDR2 SVGAGI. The CDR3 is 14 amino acids. The CDR3 sequence: CASSWTGYQETQYF. CDR3 in DNA: TGTGCCAGCAGTTGGACAGGGTACCAAGAGACCCAGTACTTC.

This clone has just one count. The chain is built from TRBV5-1 and TRBJ1-1, with TRBD1 matching 7 bases. After removal of 3 bases from V and 5 bases from J, the junction contained 10 bases not matched to a gene. The germline CDR1 and CDR2 sequences are SGHRS and YFSETQ. This CDR3 has 15 amino acids. The CDR3 loop is CASSSKTGTSTEAFF. For the CDR3, the DNA is TGCGCCAGCAGCTCTAAGACAGGGACATCGACTGAAGCTTTCTTT.